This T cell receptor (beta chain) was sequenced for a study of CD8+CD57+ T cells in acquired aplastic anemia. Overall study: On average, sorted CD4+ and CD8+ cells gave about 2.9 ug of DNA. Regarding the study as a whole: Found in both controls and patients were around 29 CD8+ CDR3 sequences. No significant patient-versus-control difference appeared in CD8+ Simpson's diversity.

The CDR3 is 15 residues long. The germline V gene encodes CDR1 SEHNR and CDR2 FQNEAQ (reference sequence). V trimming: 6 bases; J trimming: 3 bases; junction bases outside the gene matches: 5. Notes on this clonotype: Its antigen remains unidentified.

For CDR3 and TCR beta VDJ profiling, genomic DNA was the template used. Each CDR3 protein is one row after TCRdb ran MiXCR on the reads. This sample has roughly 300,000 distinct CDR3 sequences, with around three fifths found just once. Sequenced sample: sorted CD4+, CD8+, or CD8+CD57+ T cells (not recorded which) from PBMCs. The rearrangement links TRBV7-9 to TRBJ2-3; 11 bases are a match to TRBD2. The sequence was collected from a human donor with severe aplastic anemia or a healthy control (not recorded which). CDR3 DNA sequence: TGTGCCAGCAGACGCCGGACTAGCGGGACAGATACGCAGTATTTT. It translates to CASRRRTSGTDTQYF.